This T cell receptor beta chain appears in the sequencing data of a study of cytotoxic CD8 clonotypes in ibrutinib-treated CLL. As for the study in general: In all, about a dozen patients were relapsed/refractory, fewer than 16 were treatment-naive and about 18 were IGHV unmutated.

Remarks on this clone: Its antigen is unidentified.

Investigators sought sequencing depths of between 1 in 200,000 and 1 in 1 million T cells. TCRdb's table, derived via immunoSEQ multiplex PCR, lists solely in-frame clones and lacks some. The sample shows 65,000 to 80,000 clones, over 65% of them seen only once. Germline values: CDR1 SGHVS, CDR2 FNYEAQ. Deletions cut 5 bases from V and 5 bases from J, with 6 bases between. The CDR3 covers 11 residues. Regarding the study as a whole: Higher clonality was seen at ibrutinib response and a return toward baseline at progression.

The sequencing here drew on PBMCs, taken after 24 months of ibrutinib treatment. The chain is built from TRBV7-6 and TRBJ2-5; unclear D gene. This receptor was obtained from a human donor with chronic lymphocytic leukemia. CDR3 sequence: CASSPGETQYF. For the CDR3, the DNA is TGTGCCAGCAGCCCCGGCGAGACCCAGTACTTC.